The rows below give T cell receptor beta chains drawn from one sample of a study of technical replicates of blood from a handful of donors. The repertoire was sequenced with immunoSEQ multiplex PCR; TCRdb's copy has only in-frame clones and lacks some. This sample has around 71,000 clones; roughly 92% occur once, and the top ten carry 0.4% to 0.5%. The sample consisted of T cells isolated from PBMCs. These TCRs come from a human donor in good health. Both conserved end residues are part of each CDR3. The order of the fields is V gene, clone size, J gene, D gene, CDR3 protein, CDR3 DNA. The D gene is left open where the match is weak. A row's size may be missing; if present it is once, few, many or a size class.

v_gene: TRBV19; abundance: NA; j_gene: TRBJ1-5; d_gene: TRBD1; CDR3aa: CASTIIGQGQGNQPQHF; CDR3nt: TGTGCCAGTACCATTATTGGACAGGGACAGGGCAATCAGCCCCAGCATTTT
v_gene: TRBV18; abundance: NA; j_gene: TRBJ1-2; d_gene: TRBD1; CDR3aa: CASSPAGGSYGYTF; CDR3nt: TGTGCCAGCTCACCGGCAGGGGGAAGTTATGGCTACACCTTC
v_gene: TRBV10-2; abundance: few; j_gene: TRBJ2-7; d_gene: NA; CDR3aa: CASSEGGVYEQYF; CDR3nt: TGCGCCAGCAGTGAAGGGGGGGTCTACGAGCAGTACTTC
v_gene: TRBV7-3; abundance: NA; j_gene: TRBJ2-7; d_gene: NA; CDR3aa: CASSLMAQGYEQYF; CDR3nt: TGTGCCAGCAGCTTAATGGCCCAGGGCTACGAGCAGTACTTC
v_gene: TRBV11-3; abundance: NA; j_gene: TRBJ2-2; d_gene: NA; CDR3aa: CASSPGQANTGELFF; CDR3nt: TGTGCCAGCAGCCCGGGACAAGCAAACACCGGGGAGCTGTTTTTT
v_gene: TRBV11-3; abundance: NA; j_gene: TRBJ2-2; d_gene: NA; CDR3aa: CASSLGAANTGELFF; CDR3nt: TGTGCCAGCAGCTTAGGGGCTGCGAACACCGGGGAGCTGTTTTTT
v_gene: TRBV7-9; abundance: few; j_gene: TRBJ1-2; d_gene: NA; CDR3aa: CASSLSEFYGYTF; CDR3nt: TGTGCCAGCAGCCTTAGCGAATTCTATGGCTACACCTTC
v_gene: TRBV5-1; abundance: NA; j_gene: TRBJ2-5; d_gene: NA; CDR3aa: CASSLESEFRETQYF; CDR3nt: TGCGCCAGCAGCTTGGAAAGTGAATTCCGGGAGACCCAGTACTTC
v_gene: TRBV27; abundance: once; j_gene: TRBJ2-7; d_gene: NA; CDR3aa: CASSFLGDEQYF; CDR3nt: TGTGCCAGCAGTTTCCTAGGGGACGAGCAGTACTTC
v_gene: TRBV5-4; abundance: NA; j_gene: TRBJ2-5; d_gene: TRBD2; CDR3aa: CASSSGLAGRETQYF; CDR3nt: TGTGCCAGCAGCTCCGGACTAGCGGGAAGGGAGACCCAGTACTTC
v_gene: TRBV27; abundance: NA; j_gene: TRBJ2-7; d_gene: NA; CDR3aa: CASSSSGGIYYEQYF; CDR3nt: TGTGCCAGCAGTTCCTCCGGCGGGATCTACTACGAGCAGTACTTC
v_gene: TRBV6-5; abundance: NA; j_gene: TRBJ1-2; d_gene: TRBD1; CDR3aa: CASSAGGENYGYTF; CDR3nt: TGTGCCAGCAGTGCAGGGGGCGAGAACTATGGCTACACCTTC
v_gene: TRBV5-4; abundance: NA; j_gene: TRBJ2-2; d_gene: NA; CDR3aa: CASSPDTGELFF; CDR3nt: TGTGCCAGCTCCCCGGACACCGGGGAGCTGTTTTTT
v_gene: TRBV19; abundance: NA; j_gene: TRBJ2-7; d_gene: NA; CDR3aa: CASMGAERSYEQYF; CDR3nt: TGTGCCAGTATGGGAGCGGAGCGCTCCTACGAGCAGTACTTC
v_gene: TRBV9; abundance: once; j_gene: TRBJ2-3; d_gene: NA; CDR3aa: CASSARRSLYTDTQYF; CDR3nt: TGTGCCAGCAGCGCCAGACGGAGTTTATACACAGATACGCAGTATTTT